The 8 T cell receptor beta chains listed next were all sequenced from one sample in a study of blood T cell repertoires in COVID-19. Sequencing was performed with immunoSEQ multiplex PCR; in TCRdb, only in-frame clones are kept and a portion is missing. The sample includes some 97,000 clones, 90% of them seen just once. Source material: peripheral blood. Receptors were obtained from a man aged 60-69 years with acute or convalescent COVID-19.

The V and J genes are TRBV19 and TRBJ1-1, with TRBD1 as a possible D gene (5 bases). The CDR3 has 14 amino acids. V lost 5 bases and J lost 1, with 11 bases in between. The germline V gene encodes CDR1 LNHDA and CDR2 SQIVND (reference sequence). The CDR3 loop reads CASSRPTGNTEAFF. The CDR3 DNA is TGTGCCAGTAGTCGGCCAACAGGGAACACTGAAGCTTTCTTT.

This clone was observed a few times. V usage is TRBV6-5 and J usage is TRBJ1-2, with TRBD1 matching 8 bases. Germline CDR1 MNHEY, CDR2 SVGAGI. J was trimmed by 6 bases and V by 4 bases; bases with no gene match: 7. The CDR3 runs to 14 residues. CDR3 DNA: TGTGCCAGCAGTTCGACAGGGGCGCTCCATGGCTACACCTTC. It yields the protein CASSSTGALHGYTF.

The genes are TRBV5-4 and TRBJ2-5; TRBD2 matches at 12 bases. The V gene end was trimmed by 0 bases and the J gene end by 5 bases; junction bases not matched to a gene: 8. The CDR3 totals 17 residues. Looked up from germline, CDR1 is SGHNT and CDR2 is YYREEE (reference sequence). The CDR3 loop reads CASSLDASGGARETQYF. Written as DNA, the CDR3 is TGTGCCAGCAGCTTGGATGCTAGCGGGGGGGCCCGGGAGACCCAGTACTTC.

This rearrangement joins TRBV5-1 to TRBJ1-1; D unresolved. Trimming stripped 2 bases from V and 4 bases from J, with 15 bases between. Germline values: CDR1 SGHRS, CDR2 YFSETQ. The CDR3 is made up of 15 amino acids. In DNA form, the CDR3 reads TGCGCCAGCAGCTTTGCGAGGGAAGTCGGCACTGAAGCTTTCTTT. Translating gives CASSFAREVGTEAFF.

The rearrangement joins TRBV6-4 to TRBJ1-3, with D hard to call. The germline CDR1 and CDR2 sequences are MRHNA and SNTAGT. V gave up 4 bases and J gave up 4 bases, with 11 bases separating them. The CDR3 has 14 amino acids. The CDR3 protein is CASSGAGKGNTIYF. The CDR3 nucleotides are TGTGCCAGCAGTGGGGCGGGGAAAGGAAACACCATATATTTT.

V gene TRBV3-1 (or the pseudogene TRBV3-2) combines with J gene TRBJ2-2; 7 positions agree with TRBD1. The CDR3 is made up of 13 amino acids. Germline assignment: CDR1 LGHDT and CDR2 YNNKEL (reference sequence). The ends lost 7 bases at V and 4 bases at J; junction bases unmatched: 3. The CDR3 DNA sequence: TGTGCCAGCAAAAACAGGGGCACCGGGGAGCTGTTTTTT. Amino acid sequence: CASKNRGTGELFF.

V usage is TRBV11-2 and J usage is TRBJ1-3; tentatively, D is TRBD1 (5 bases). CDR1 and CDR2 from the germline V gene are SGHAT and FQNNGV. This CDR3 spans 13 amino acids. Trimming took 8 bases from V and 1 from J, leaving 9 bases between them. The DNA for the CDR3 is TGTGCCAGCCAAACAGGTTCTGGAAACACCATATATTTT. This sequence encodes CASQTGSGNTIYF.

The chain uses TRBV5-1 and TRBJ2-2; 14 bases are shared with TRBD2. V was clipped by 4 bases and J by 6 bases; unmatched bases: 8. The CDR3 runs to 17 residues. Germline V gene data show CDR1 as SGHRS and CDR2 as YFSETQ. CDR3 coding DNA: TGCGCCAGCAGCCGGCGACTAGCGGGGGGGTCAGCCGGGGAGCTGTTTTTT. Its protein is CASSRRLAGGSAGELFF.